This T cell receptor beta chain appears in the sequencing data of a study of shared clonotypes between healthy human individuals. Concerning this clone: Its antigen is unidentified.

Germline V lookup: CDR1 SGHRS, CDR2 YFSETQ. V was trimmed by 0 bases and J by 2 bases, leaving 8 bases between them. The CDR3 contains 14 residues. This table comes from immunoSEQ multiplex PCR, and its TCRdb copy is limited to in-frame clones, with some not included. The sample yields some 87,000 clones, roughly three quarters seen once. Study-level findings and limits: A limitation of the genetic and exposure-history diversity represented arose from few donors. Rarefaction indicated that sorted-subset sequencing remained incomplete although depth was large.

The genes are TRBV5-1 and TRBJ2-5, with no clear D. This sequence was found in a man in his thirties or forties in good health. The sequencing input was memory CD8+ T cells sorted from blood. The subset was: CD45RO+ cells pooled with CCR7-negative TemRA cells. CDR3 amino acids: CASSLVGLQETQYF. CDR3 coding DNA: TGCGCCAGCAGCTTGGTAGGATTACAAGAGACCCAGTACTTC.